These 3 T cell receptor beta chains were sequenced from one sample in a study of T-cell reconstitution after alpha-beta-depleted transplantation in children. This sample's TCRbeta library carried unique molecular identifier barcodes. MiXCR, applied by TCRdb to the PCR reads, yields one record per CDR3 protein. The sample records over 400,000 distinct CDR3 sequences, approximately 41% being singletons. Sequenced material: PBMCs, taken before TCRalphabeta/CD19-depleted stem cell transplant. All receptors come from a girl aged 2-10 years with aplastic anemia, due to receive a stem cell transplant.

CDR3 DNA sequence: TGTGCCAGCTCACCACTGGTGACAGGGAACACTGAAGCTTTCTTT. This translates into CASSPLVTGNTEAFF. This chain connects TRBV18 to TRBJ1-1; tentatively, D is TRBD1 (6 bases). The CDR3 consists of 15 residues. V lost 1 base to trimming and J lost 1 base, with 10 bases between them. Per germline, CDR1 KGHSH and CDR2 LQKENI.

J is TRBJ2-7 and V is TRBV12-3 or TRBV12-4; D uncertain. The CDR3 consists of 13 residues. V dropped 6 bases and J dropped 7 bases, with 16 bases sitting between them. This CDR3 reads CASSPTNTAEQYF. CDR3 in DNA: TGTGCCAGCAGCCCCACAAACACCGCAGAGCAGTACTTC.

This clonotype was recorded at least ten times. V usage is TRBV5-6 and J usage is TRBJ2-1; 15 bases fit TRBD2. The V gene's germline CDR1 is SGHDT and CDR2 YYEEEE. The J segment lost 9 bases and the V segment lost 4 bases, leaving 8 bases of the junction unmatched. The CDR3 loop spans 16 amino acids. CDR3 DNA sequence: TGTGCCAGCAGCCCGGGACTAGCGGGAGGAATTGGTGAGCAGTTCTTC. Translation: CASSPGLAGGIGEQFF.